The 20 T cell receptor beta chains below were found in one sample sequenced in a study of blood T cell repertoires in COVID-19. Measured with immunoSEQ multiplex PCR; TCRdb has only the in-frame clones, and not every one. The data show around 100,000 clones, 70% to 90% seen once. The sample consisted of peripheral blood. These receptor sequences come from a human donor in a cohort sampled during active COVID-19.

The rearrangement joins TRBV5-1 to TRBJ2-7; 10 nucleotides agree with TRBD1. The CDR3 has 14 residues. The J segment lost 4 bases and the V segment lost 4 bases, leaving 5 bases of the junction unmatched. From germline, CDR1 is SGHRS and CDR2 YFSETQ. The CDR3 DNA reads TGCGCCAGCAGCCGGACAGGGGGTGGTTACGAGCAGTACTTC. This sequence encodes CASSRTGGGYEQYF.

This clone occurred a few times. V is TRBV13 and J is TRBJ2-7; 16 bases map to TRBD2. This CDR3 has 19 residues. Germline CDR1 PRHDT, CDR2 FYEKMQ (reference sequence). V gave up 5 bases and J gave up 0 bases; unmatched junction bases: 10. CDR3 protein: CASSGPGLAGGTLSYEQYF. DNA of the CDR3: TGTGCCAGCAGCGGACCGGGACTAGCGGGAGGGACCCTCTCCTACGAGCAGTACTTC.

The chain employs TRBV6-6 and TRBJ1-3; D not certain. The CDR3 loop spans 14 amino acids. The V end lost 2 bases, the J end lost 3 bases, and 8 bases lay between the germline ends. Germline CDR1 reads MNHNY; CDR2 reads SVGAGI (reference sequence). The CDR3 bases are TGTGCCAGCAGTTACGTCGGGTTTGGAAACACCATATATTTT. As protein: CASSYVGFGNTIYF.

The chain recombines TRBV19 with TRBJ1-5; D is possibly TRBD1 (6 bases). CDR3 length: 15 residues. Germline V gene sequence: CDR1 LNHDA, CDR2 SQIVND (reference sequence). V lost 3 bases to trimming and J lost 2 bases, with 11 bases between them. The CDR3 sequence is CASSIVAGGNQPQHF. For the CDR3, the DNA is TGTGCCAGTAGTATCGTGGCAGGGGGCAATCAGCCCCAGCATTTT.

This clone was counted once. The chain recombines TRBV6-6 with TRBJ1-1; D is perhaps TRBD1 (6 bases). Germline loops: CDR1 MNHNY, CDR2 SVGAGI (reference sequence). The CDR3 loop spans 15 amino acids. The ends were cut back, 1 base at V and 1 base at J, with 10 bases in the middle. CDR3 region: CASSYLGHPNTEAFF. Here the CDR3 DNA reads TGTGCCAGCAGTTACTTGGGACATCCGAACACTGAAGCTTTCTTT.

This clone was recorded only once. The chain recombines TRBV12-3 or TRBV12-4 with TRBJ2-1; no firm D call. CDR3 length: 10 amino acids. The germline V and J ends were trimmed by 8 bases and 9 bases, with 8 bases remaining between them. The CDR3 coding sequence is TGTGCCAGCCGCGGTAGTGAGCAGTTCTTC. Protein sequence: CASRGSEQFF.

This clone occurred once. This chain links TRBV4-1 with TRBJ1-1, with D hard to call. CDR3 length equals 13 residues. V lost 4 bases and J 6 bases, leaving 12 bases between the germline ends. Germline lookup yields CDR1 MGHRA and CDR2 YSYEKL. The DNA of the CDR3 is TGCGCCAGCAGCCGCCCTGACGGGGCTGAAGCTTTCTTT. Translated, it gives CASSRPDGAEAFF.

This clone was seen once. The chain employs TRBV25-1 and TRBJ2-7, with D possibly TRBD1 on 5 matching bases. V was cut by 2 bases and J by 2 bases, with 22 bases left in between. The CDR3 runs to 18 residues. Per the germline V gene, CDR1 is MGHDK and CDR2 is SYGVNS. CDR3 sequence reads: CASSEMFPLTDSTYEQYF. Written as DNA, the CDR3 is TGTGCCAGCAGTGAAATGTTCCCCCTGACAGATTCAACCTACGAGCAGTACTTC.

CDR3 bases: TGTGCCAGCAGCCAACTACAGGGTAACACTGAAGCTTTCTTT. This codes for CASSQLQGNTEAFF. This rearrangement joins TRBV14 to TRBJ1-1; a weak D match, TRBD1 (6 bases). CDR1 is SGHDN and CDR2 is FVKESK in the germline V gene. Trimming cost V 2 bases and J 2 bases, with 9 bases left between them. The CDR3 extends over 14 amino acids.

This clone was counted a few times. The genes are TRBV10-1 and TRBJ1-5, with D tentatively TRBD1 (6 bases). The length of the CDR3 is 14 residues. Germline V gene lookup returns CDR1 WNHNN and CDR2 SYGVQD (reference sequence). Trimming stripped 6 bases from V and 4 bases from J, with 13 bases between. This CDR3 reads CASRGRTANQPQHF. The DNA of the CDR3 is TGCGCCAGCAGGGGTCGGACAGCAAATCAGCCCCAGCATTTT.

The chain is built from TRBV3-1 (or the pseudogene TRBV3-2) and TRBJ1-1, with D maybe TRBD1 (6 bases). The germline V and J ends were trimmed by 3 bases and 3 bases, with 35 bases remaining between them. The CDR3 totals 22 residues. Germline V gene sequence: CDR1 LGHDT, CDR2 YNNKEL (reference sequence). The CDR3, as DNA: TGTGCCAGCAGCCAGGGGTCGTTCGGGACACCCCGGACAACTCTTGAACACACTGAAGCTTTCTTT. Residues: CASSQGSFGTPRTTLEHTEAFF.

A single count supports this clone. The chain is built from TRBV28 and TRBJ2-7; 7 bases are shared with TRBD2. J was trimmed by 2 bases and V by 5 bases; bases with no gene match: 3. Germline values: CDR1 MDHEN, CDR2 SYDVKM. There are 13 residues in the CDR3. The CDR3 protein is CASSGGRTYEQYF. The CDR3 bases are TGTGCCAGCAGTGGCGGGAGAACCTACGAGCAGTACTTC.

The chain employs TRBV3-1 (or the pseudogene TRBV3-2) and TRBJ2-7, with D tentatively TRBD1 (8 bases). The CDR3 has 16 residues. CDR1 and CDR2 from the germline V gene are LGHDT and YNNKEL (reference sequence). Trimming pared 4 bases from V and 4 bases from J, leaving 20 bases between. CDR3 nucleotide sequence: TGTGCCAGCAGCCTGGGATACGGACAGGGAGGGTACGAGCAGTACTTC. Protein: CASSLGYGQGGYEQYF.

This chain connects TRBV7-2 to TRBJ2-7, with TRBD2 identical over 12 bases. In germline, CDR1 is SGHTA, CDR2 FQGNSA. V trimming: 3 bases; J trimming: 4 bases; junction bases outside the gene matches: 4. The CDR3 has 15 amino acids. The CDR3 is CASSFRTSGMYEQYF. In DNA, the CDR3 is TGTGCCAGCAGCTTTCGGACTAGCGGGATGTACGAGCAGTACTTC.

The chain employs TRBV6-4 and TRBJ2-7; TRBD1 matches at 7 bases. CDR3 length: 14 amino acids. The germline gives CDR1 MRHNA, CDR2 SNTAGT. Unmatched junction bases numbered 7, after V lost 8 bases and J lost 0 bases. As DNA, the CDR3 is TGTGCCAGCGACGGGACAGCCAACTCCTACGAGCAGTACTTC. Protein: CASDGTANSYEQYF.

V gene TRBV27 combines with J gene TRBJ2-7; TRBD2 is a possible D gene (5 bases). CDR3 length equals 14 residues. Trimming cost V 1 base and J 3 bases, with 10 bases left between them. Germline values: CDR1 MNHEY, CDR2 SMNVEV (reference sequence). Here the CDR3 DNA reads TGTGCCAGCAGTTTATTTAAAGCGGACTACGAGCAGTACTTC. This gives the protein CASSLFKADYEQYF.

The chain carries TRBV4-3 and TRBJ1-1; D gene uncertain. Trimming cost V 4 bases and J 3 bases, with 9 bases left between them. CDR3 length equals 13 residues. Germline V CDR1 and CDR2: LGHNA, YSLEER. The CDR3 region is CASSRQVDTEAFF. The CDR3 DNA sequence: TGCGCCAGCAGCCGCCAGGTGGACACTGAAGCTTTCTTT.

This clone was recorded a few times. This sample includes further DNA sequences coding for the same CDR3. The V gene is TRBV28, the J gene TRBJ1-1; 10 bases line up with TRBD1. The CDR3 is made up of 14 amino acids. The trim removed 2 bases at V and 6 bases at J, leaving 3 bases unmatched. CDR1 is MDHEN, CDR2 SYDVKM, per germline. In DNA, the CDR3 is TGTGCCAGCAGTTTACGACAGGGGGCCTCTGAAGCTTTCTTT. This sequence encodes CASSLRQGASEAFF.

This sequence joins TRBV7-2 and TRBJ2-4; D is perhaps TRBD2 (6 bases). Germline V lookup: CDR1 SGHTA, CDR2 FQGNSA. The CDR3 covers 16 residues. Trimming stripped 0 bases from V and 1 base from J, with 10 bases between. The CDR3 spells CASSLAGEAAKNIQYF. The DNA of the CDR3 is TGTGCCAGCAGCTTAGCAGGGGAGGCGGCCAAAAACATTCAGTACTTC.

V usage is TRBV6-1 and J usage is TRBJ2-1; 7 nucleotides line up with TRBD1. Germline CDR1 reads MNHNS; CDR2 reads SASEGT. The CDR3 is 15 residues long. Losses at the gene ends were 3 bases for V and 0 bases for J; bases not matched to a gene: 2. CDR3 sequence reads: CASSEDRSSYNEQFF. Here the CDR3 DNA reads TGTGCCAGCAGTGAGGACAGGAGCTCCTACAATGAGCAGTTCTTC.